This record looks at one T cell receptor (beta chain) sequence and its context. This clone appeared a few times. Its antigen remains undetermined. No base quality information exists; no much larger clone differs at one position. The record originates from a study of beta chain features in type 1 diabetes (dated by TCRdb to the late 2010s). General notes on the study: Patients and healthy donors did not differ in mean age, gender distribution, total cell number or subset yield. Naive and central memory subsets were obtained from all 30 or so donors, but regulatory and stem cell-like memory subsets were isolated from only 8 patients and about 8 healthy donors. A total of roughly 98,000,000 sorted cells were examined across all samples, and RNA yield correlated strongly with the number of cells per subset. In the study, TCRB repertoires of sorted circulating CD4+ T cell subsets from recently diagnosed type 1 diabetes patients were compared with those of matched healthy donors.

Study-wide findings and limitations: PCR might favor shorter templates, but patient and control samples were amplified and corrected together, so any skew would affect both groups equally. Because the HLA sub-analyses included only small numbers of individuals, any influence of HLA type on TCRB rearrangement was left unresolved. Because cDNA was sequenced instead of genomic DNA, highly expressing activated cells could be over-represented, though the groups showed no difference in activation or CD3 levels. At VDJ recombination sites, patients with type 1 diabetes made fewer insertions and deleted more nucleotides, a pattern implying thymic rearrangement abnormalities. Type 1 diabetes patients showed a moderate but significant shortening of TCRB CDR3 length in all four CD4+ subsets. Naive, central memory and regulatory TCRB repertoires appeared to be more alike among patients than among healthy donors.

The High Capacity cDNA Reverse Transcription Kit was used to reverse transcribe all of the isolated RNA, meaning that expressed TCRB transcripts were what got sequenced. Deep immunoSEQ sequencing was performed on naive, central memory and regulatory T cell samples, with an average of approximately 4 million total reads per sample. After sorted cells were lysed in RLT buffer, RNA was extracted with DNase-treated RNeasy Micro or Mini kits, with the choice depending on cell number. To prevent cross-contamination, each cell subset was processed individually, whereas patient and healthy donor samples were processed jointly. Using the immunoSEQ multiplex PCR, TCRB sequences were amplified from cDNA into 87-bp fragments spanning the CDR3 region. Sequencing of the amplicons was done on the Illumina HiSeq platform. Per the authors' processing: Synthetic template baselines were used to correct PCR bias computationally, reads within Hamming distance 2 were collapsed together, and singletons that could not be merged were discarded. Reads were aligned to IMGT to assign V, D and J genes, CDR3 length, and insertions or deletions at six rearrangement sites. Clonotype counts were normalized to sorted cell number within each subset before computing true diversity and Gini coefficients with the tcR R package. The overlap coefficient, calculated on TCRB nucleotide sequences, was used to quantify repertoire sharing. Out-of-frame TCRB sequences from naive cells were analyzed to stand in for the pre-selection repertoire. What TCRdb holds here is the immuneACCESS table cut down to in-frame rearrangements. Part of the clones is not present; checked against another copy, under half of the missing clones reflect an unresolved V gene, and the others are unexplained. V and J calls and clone size are copied from that table; D and trimming were computed from the DNA. This sample holds 300,000 to 400,000 clones; 11% were observed only once. The ten largest clones add up to under 0.02% of the sample.

A single peripheral blood draw of about 116 mL on average was collected from each donor into heparinised tubes. A BD FACSAria II and a panel including CD45RO, CCR7, CD25, CD127, CD95 and CD27 were used to sort naive, central memory, regulatory and stem cell-like memory CD4+ T cells. Every sorted population had a purity above 95%. Right away, PBMCs were isolated by Lymphoprep density gradient centrifugation and were stained directly, with no culture step. So that batch effects would be minimized, each experiment stained and sorted samples in pairs, pairing one healthy donor with one patient. CDR1 is given as ENHRY and CDR2 as SYGVKD, both from the germline V gene. V ends up 2 bases short and J 7 bases short, with an unmatched junction base count of 10. From its cysteine to its phenylalanine, the CDR3 spans 15 amino acids. The sequence is cut down to CDR3 DNA, 45 bases in frame from base 1.

This clonotype was sampled from a woman aged 30 to 39 in good health. The sequencing input was naive CD4+ T cells from blood. The cell subset or site label on this specimen signifies: true naive CD4+ T cells. The sequence joins TRBV10-3 to TRBJ2-5; 7 bases in between match TRBD1. DNA sequence: TGTGCCATCAGTGAGAGACAGGGCGATATTAGGACCCAGTACTTC. Its amino acids are CAISERQGDIRTQYF.